The present T cell receptor (beta chain) was sequenced within a study of post-analysis software for immune sequencing data. General observations from the study: Strong same-batch co-clustering of samples appeared with F measure clustering. Roughly five TRBV segments were more frequent in patients than controls; TRBV5-6, TRBV5-1 and TRBV20-1 belonged to this group.

TCR beta cDNA libraries had unique molecular identifiers. There were roughly 0.95 to 11 million T cells, and 510,000 or so cDNA molecules came from them. TCRdb re-called the PCR reads with MiXCR, one entry per CDR3 protein. The sample lists approximately 730,000 distinct CDR3 sequences, approximately 44% seen once, with roughly 5% in the top ten. As to this clonotype: The target antigen is unknown.

This CDR3 spans 15 amino acids. Germline loops: CDR1 KGHSH, CDR2 LQKENI. The chain is built from TRBV18 and TRBJ2-4; 12 bases fit TRBD2. Gene TRBJ2-7 matches the end of the DNA better, so the J call may be wrong. This sequence originates from a girl aged 5-17 years with multiple sclerosis. Sequenced material: blood. The CDR3 reads CASSKRTSGIHEQYF. In DNA form, the CDR3 reads TGTGCCAGCTCAAAGAGGACTAGCGGGATCCACGAGCAGTACTTC.